This TCR beta chain was sequenced during a study of blood T cell repertoires in COVID-19. Study as a whole: There were acute and convalescent COVID-19 samples, and they came from the United States, Italy and Spain. Nucleic acid was either cDNA or gDNA, and it came from T cells, B-cell-depleted T cells, or PBMCs.

Data came from immunoSEQ multiplex PCR; TCRdb stores just in-frame clones and leaves some out. The table has some 300,000 clones, 90% seen once; the top ten hold 6.3%. The germline gives CDR1 SGDLS, CDR2 YYNGEE. The CDR3 consists of 16 residues. V lost 0 bases and J lost 0, with 13 bases in between. Patients of the Seattle cohort, enrolled during active infection, were followed longitudinally. The chain has TRBV9 and TRBJ2-7; weak D call: TRBD1 (5 bases). The sequence was collected from a woman aged 50 to 65 with COVID-19, enrolled during active disease. The specimen was peripheral blood. The CDR3 DNA sequence: TGTGCCAGCAGCGTAGGGGCAGGGTCTAGCTCCTACGAGCAGTACTTC. This encodes CASSVGAGSSSYEQYF.